This TCR beta chain stems from a study of identifying expanded T cells in peripheral blood. The table came from immunoSEQ multiplex PCR; TCRdb's copy has only in-frame clones and leaves some out. Of approximately 100,000 clones listed, roughly 91% are singletons. CDR3 length equals 13 residues. The germline V gene has CDR1 LGHNA and CDR2 YNFKEQ. Trimming removed 0 bases at V and 9 bases at J, with 11 bases between. This chain uses TRBV4-2 with TRBJ1-2; possible D gene TRBD1, 5 bases. The clonotype originates from a person aged 18 to 70 in good health. Sequencing was performed on blood. DNA of the CDR3: TGTGCCAGCAGCCAAGATCCGGGGGGTAGCTACACCTTC. Protein: CASSQDPGGSYTF.